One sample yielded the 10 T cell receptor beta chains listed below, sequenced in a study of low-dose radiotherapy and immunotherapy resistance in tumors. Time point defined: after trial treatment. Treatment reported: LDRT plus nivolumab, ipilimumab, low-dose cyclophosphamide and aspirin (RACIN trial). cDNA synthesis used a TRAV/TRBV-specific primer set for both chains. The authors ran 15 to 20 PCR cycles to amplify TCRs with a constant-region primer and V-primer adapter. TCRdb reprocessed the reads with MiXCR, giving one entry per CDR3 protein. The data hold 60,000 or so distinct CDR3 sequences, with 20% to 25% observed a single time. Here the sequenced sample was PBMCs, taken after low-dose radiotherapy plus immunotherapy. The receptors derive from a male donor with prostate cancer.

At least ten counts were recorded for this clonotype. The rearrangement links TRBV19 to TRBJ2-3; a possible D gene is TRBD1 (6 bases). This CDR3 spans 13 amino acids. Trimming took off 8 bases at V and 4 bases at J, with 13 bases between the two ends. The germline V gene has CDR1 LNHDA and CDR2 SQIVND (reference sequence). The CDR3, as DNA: TGTGCCAGTTCAAATACAGGGTCAGATACGCAGTATTTT. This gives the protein CASSNTGSDTQYF.

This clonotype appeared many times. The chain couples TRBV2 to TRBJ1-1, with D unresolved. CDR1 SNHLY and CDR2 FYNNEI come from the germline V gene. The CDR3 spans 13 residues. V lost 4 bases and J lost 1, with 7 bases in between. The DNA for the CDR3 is TGTGCCAGCAGTGTTGGGGAGAACACTGAAGCTTTCTTT. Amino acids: CASSVGENTEAFF.

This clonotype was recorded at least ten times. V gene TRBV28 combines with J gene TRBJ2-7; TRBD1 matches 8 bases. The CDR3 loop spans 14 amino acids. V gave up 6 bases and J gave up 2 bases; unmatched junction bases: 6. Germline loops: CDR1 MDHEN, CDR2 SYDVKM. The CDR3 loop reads CASRPETGAYEQYF. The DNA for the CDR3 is TGTGCCAGCAGGCCAGAGACAGGGGCCTACGAGCAGTACTTC.

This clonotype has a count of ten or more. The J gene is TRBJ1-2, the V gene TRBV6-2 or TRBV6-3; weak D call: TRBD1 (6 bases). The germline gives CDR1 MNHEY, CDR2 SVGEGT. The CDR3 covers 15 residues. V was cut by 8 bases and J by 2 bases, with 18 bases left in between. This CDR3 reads CASREVGRGNYGYTF. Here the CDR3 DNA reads TGTGCCAGCCGAGAGGTTGGCAGGGGAAACTATGGCTACACCTTC.

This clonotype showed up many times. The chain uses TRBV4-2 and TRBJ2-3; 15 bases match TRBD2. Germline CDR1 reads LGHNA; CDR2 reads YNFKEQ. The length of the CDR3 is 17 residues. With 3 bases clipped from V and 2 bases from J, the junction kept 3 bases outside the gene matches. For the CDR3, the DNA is TGTGCCAGCAGCCACAGGACTAGCGGGGGGGCCACAGATACGCAGTATTTT. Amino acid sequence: CASSHRTSGGATDTQYF.

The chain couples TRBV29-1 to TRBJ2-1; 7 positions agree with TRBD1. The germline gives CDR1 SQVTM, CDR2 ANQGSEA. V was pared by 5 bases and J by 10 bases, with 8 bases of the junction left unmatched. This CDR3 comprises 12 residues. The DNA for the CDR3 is TGCAGCGTTCTTAGGGGGCTAGCAGAGCAGTTCTTC. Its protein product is CSVLRGLAEQFF.

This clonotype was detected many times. In DNA, the CDR3 is TGTGCCAGTAGGAAGTTGCAGACAGGTGAAGCTTTCTTT. It codes for CASRKLQTGEAFF. The chain carries TRBV19 and TRBJ1-1, with D possibly matching TRBD1 (6 bases). This CDR3 has 13 amino acids. With 6 bases removed from V and 7 bases from J, the gap between germline ends came to 15 bases. The V gene's germline CDR1 is LNHDA and CDR2 SQIVND (reference sequence).

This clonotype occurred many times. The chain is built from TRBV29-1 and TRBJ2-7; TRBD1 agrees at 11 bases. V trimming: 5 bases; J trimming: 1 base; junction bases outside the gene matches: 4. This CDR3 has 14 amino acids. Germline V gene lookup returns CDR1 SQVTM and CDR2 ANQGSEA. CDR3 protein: CSVKGQGASYEQYF. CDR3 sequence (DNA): TGCAGCGTTAAAGGACAGGGGGCTTCCTACGAGCAGTACTTC.

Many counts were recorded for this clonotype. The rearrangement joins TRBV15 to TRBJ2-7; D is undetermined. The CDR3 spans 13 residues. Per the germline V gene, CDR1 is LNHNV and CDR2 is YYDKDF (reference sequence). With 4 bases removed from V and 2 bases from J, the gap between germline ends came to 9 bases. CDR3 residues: CATSIARTYEQYF. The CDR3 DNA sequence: TGTGCCACCAGCATCGCGAGAACCTACGAGCAGTACTTC.

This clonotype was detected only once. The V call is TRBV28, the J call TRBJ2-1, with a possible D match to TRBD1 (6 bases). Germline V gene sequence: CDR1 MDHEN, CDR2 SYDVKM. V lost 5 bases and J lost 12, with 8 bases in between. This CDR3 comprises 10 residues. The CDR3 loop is CASSRGWQFF. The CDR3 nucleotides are TGTGCCAGCAGTAGGGGGTGGCAGTTCTTC. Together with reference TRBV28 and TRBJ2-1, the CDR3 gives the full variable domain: DVKVTQSSRYLVKRTGEKVFLECVQDMDHENMFWYRQDPGLGLRLIYFSYDVKMKEKGDIPEGYSVSREKKERFSLILESASTNQTSMYLCASSRGWQFFGPGTRLTVL.